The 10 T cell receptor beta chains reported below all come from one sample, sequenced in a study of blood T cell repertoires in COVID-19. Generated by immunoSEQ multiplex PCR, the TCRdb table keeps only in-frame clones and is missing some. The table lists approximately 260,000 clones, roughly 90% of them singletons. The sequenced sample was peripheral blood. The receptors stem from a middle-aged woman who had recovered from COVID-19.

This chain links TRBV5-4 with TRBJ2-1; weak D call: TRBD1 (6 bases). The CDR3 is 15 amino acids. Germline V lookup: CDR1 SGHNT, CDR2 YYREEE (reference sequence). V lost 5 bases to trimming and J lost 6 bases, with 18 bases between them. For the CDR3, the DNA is TGTGCCAGCAGGTCAAATGGGGGCAGTTTCAATGAGCAGTTCTTC. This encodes CASRSNGGSFNEQFF.

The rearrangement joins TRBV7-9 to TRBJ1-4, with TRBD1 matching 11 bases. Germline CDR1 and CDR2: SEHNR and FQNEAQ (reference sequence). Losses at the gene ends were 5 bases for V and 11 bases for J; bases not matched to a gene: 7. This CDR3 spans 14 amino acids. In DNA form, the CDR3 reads TGTGCCAGCAGCCACGGACAGGGGGCCGAGAAACTGTTTTTT. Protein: CASSHGQGAEKLFF.

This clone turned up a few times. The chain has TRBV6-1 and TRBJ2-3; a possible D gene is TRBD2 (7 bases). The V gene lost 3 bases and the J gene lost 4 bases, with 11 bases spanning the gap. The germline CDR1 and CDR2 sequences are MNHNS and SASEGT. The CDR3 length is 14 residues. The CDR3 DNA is TGTGCCAGCAGTGAGGGGGGGGGCGCAGATACGCAGTATTTT. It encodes CASSEGGGADTQYF.

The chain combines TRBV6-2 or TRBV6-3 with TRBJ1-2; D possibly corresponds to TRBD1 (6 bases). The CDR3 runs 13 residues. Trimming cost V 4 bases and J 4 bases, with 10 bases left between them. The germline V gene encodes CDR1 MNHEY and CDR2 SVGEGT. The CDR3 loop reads CASSLTGPYGYTF. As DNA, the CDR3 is TGTGCCAGCAGTTTAACAGGGCCCTATGGCTACACCTTC.

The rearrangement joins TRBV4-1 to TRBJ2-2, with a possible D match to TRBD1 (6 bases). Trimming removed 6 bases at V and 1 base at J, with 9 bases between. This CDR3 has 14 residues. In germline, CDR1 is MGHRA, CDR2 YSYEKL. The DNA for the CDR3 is TGCGCCAGCAGGGGACACGAGAACACCGGGGAGCTGTTTTTT. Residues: CASRGHENTGELFF.

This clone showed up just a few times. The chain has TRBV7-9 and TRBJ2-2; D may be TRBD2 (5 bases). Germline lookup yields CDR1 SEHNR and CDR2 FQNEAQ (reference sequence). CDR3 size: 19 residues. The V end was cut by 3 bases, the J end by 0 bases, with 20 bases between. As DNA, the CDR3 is TGTGCCAGCAGCTTCTTCCTAGCCAAGAATAAACCGAACACCGGGGAGCTGTTTTTT. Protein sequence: CASSFFLAKNKPNTGELFF.

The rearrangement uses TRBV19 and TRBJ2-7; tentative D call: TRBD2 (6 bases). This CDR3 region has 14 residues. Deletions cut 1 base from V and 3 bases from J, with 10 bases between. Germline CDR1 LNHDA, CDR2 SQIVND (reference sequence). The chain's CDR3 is CASSIGTRDYEQYF. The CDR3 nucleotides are TGTGCCAGTAGTATAGGCACGCGGGACTACGAGCAGTACTTC.

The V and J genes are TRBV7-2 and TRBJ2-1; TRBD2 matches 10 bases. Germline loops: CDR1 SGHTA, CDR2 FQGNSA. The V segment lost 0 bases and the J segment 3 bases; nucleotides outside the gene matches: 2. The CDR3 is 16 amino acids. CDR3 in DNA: TGTGCCAGCAGCTTAGCGAGGACTAGCGGCTACAATGAGCAGTTCTTC. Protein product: CASSLARTSGYNEQFF.

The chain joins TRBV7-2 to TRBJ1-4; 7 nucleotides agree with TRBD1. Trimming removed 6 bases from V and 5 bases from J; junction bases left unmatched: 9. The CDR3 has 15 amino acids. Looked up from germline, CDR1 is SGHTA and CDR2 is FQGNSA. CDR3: CASSTRQGRNEKLFF. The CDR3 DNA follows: TGTGCCAGCAGTACCCGACAGGGACGAAATGAAAAACTGTTTTTT.

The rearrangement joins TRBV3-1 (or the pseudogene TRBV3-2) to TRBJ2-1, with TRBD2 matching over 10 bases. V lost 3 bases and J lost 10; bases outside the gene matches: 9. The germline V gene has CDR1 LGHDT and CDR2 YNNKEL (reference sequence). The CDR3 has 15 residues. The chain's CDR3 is CASSHLAGGRREQFF. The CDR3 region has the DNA TGTGCCAGCAGCCATTTAGCGGGGGGCCGACGGGAGCAGTTCTTC.